This T cell receptor (beta chain) was sequenced in a study of long-term antiretroviral therapy in people with HIV. In the study overall: When the earliest samples were collected, ART was typically delayed until CD4 counts fell. Regarding the study as a whole: Diversity went up after ART and still fell short of transplant donor controls.

All participants with HIV were treated in the United States. In the case of this clone: Its antigen remains unidentified.

Sequencing used immunoSEQ v3.0 at survey level. Assay used: immunoSEQ multiplex PCR; TCRdb lists only in-frame clones, some missing. The data show about 50,000 clones, with about 86% seen just once and 2.5% to 3.5% held by the top ten. The TCR comes from a young woman with HIV. The sample consisted of unsorted PBMCs, taken 0.8 years after starting antiretroviral therapy.

CDR3 protein: CASSQGKGREDGYTF. The DNA of the CDR3 is TGTGCCAGCAGCCAAGGAAAGGGTAGAGAGGATGGCTACACCTTC. This rearrangement joins TRBV14 to TRBJ1-2; D is unclear. Germline CDR1 SGHDN, CDR2 FVKESK. V gave up 1 base and J gave up 6 bases, with 15 bases separating them. The CDR3 is 15 amino acids.